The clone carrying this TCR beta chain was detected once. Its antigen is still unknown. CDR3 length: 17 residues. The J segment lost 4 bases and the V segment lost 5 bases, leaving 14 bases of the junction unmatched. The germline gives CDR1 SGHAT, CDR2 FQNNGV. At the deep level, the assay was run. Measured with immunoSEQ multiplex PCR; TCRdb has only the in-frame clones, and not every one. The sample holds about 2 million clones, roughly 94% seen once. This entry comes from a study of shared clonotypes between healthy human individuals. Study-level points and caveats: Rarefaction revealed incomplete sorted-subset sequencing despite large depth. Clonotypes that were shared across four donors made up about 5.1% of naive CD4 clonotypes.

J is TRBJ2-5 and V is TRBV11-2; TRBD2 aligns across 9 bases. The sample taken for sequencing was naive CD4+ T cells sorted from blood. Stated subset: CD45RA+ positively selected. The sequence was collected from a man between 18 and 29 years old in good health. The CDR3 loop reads CASSRKPRLAEGETQYF. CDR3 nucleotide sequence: TGTGCCAGCAGCCGTAAACCGAGACTAGCGGAGGGAGAGACCCAGTACTTC.